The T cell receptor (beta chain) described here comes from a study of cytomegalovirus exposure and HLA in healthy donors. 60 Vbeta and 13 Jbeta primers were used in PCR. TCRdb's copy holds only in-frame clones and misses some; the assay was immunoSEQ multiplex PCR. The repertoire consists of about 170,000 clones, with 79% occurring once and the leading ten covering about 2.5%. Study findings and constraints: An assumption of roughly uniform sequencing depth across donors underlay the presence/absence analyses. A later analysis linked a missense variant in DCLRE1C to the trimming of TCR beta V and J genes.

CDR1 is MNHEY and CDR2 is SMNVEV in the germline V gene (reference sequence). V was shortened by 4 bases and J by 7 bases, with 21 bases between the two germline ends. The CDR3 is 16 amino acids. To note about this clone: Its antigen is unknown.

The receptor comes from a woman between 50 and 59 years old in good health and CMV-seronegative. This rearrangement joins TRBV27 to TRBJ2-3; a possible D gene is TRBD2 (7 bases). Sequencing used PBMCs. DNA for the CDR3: TGTGCCAGCAGTTGGGGGGGGGCCCCGCCCCGGAATACGCAGTATTTT. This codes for CASSWGGAPPRNTQYF.